This TCR beta chain was captured in a study of T cells expressing NK-cell markers. About the research overall: The authors derived TCR beta repertoires from sorted CD3+CD56+NKG2C+, CD3+CD56+NKG2C- and CD3+CD56-NKG2C+ T cells. Within the sequenced cohort of eight donors, seven exhibited HCMV seropositivity and one was seronegative.

Scientists made TCR beta cDNA using 5'RACE template switching with UMIs. From the 5' RACE reads, TCRdb lists one entry per CDR3 protein and no DNA. The sample table sets out 200,000 to 300,000 distinct CDR3 sequences. This clonotype was obtained from a man aged 18 to 35 in good health. Sequences were obtained from blood T cells: a sorted CD56 or NKG2C T cell subset, CD4+ or CD8+ T cells, or bulk PBMC T cells (not recorded which).

CDR3 region: CATSSDLTNTGELFF. The genes are TRBV15 and TRBJ2-2. The CDR3 has 15 amino acids. CDR1 is LNHNV, CDR2 YYDKDF, per germline (reference sequence).